Presented here are 27 T cell receptor beta chains from one specimen sequenced in a study of blood T cell repertoires in COVID-19. Libraries were prepared by immunoSEQ multiplex PCR; TCRdb keeps only in-frame clonotypes and omits some of them. Among approximately 250,000 clones, 88% were seen once, and the ten largest hold around 0.92%. The sample comprised PBMCs or T cells enriched from blood (not recorded which). The receptors stem from a woman in her 30s who had recovered from COVID-19.

The J gene is TRBJ2-7, the V gene TRBV25-1; 7 positions match TRBD2. CDR1 is MGHDK and CDR2 is SYGVNS in the germline V gene. The CDR3 totals 15 residues. With 1 base clipped from V and 2 bases from J, the junction kept 5 bases outside the gene matches. The CDR3: CASSEWSGGAYEQYF. CDR3 sequence (DNA): TGTGCCAGCAGTGAATGGTCGGGGGGAGCCTACGAGCAGTACTTC.

This chain uses TRBV7-9 with TRBJ2-1; possible D gene TRBD2, 5 bases. The length of the CDR3 is 15 residues. Germline V CDR1 and CDR2: SEHNR, FQNEAQ (reference sequence). V was trimmed by 1 base and J by 13 bases, leaving 20 bases between them. Here the CDR3 reads CASSLVRGAEDPQFF. The CDR3 nucleotides are TGTGCCAGCAGCTTAGTTCGGGGTGCCGAAGATCCCCAGTTCTTC.

The DNA of the CDR3 is TGCGCCAGCAGCCAGGGCGCTGCCAAGGGGGCCGGGGGCTATGGCTACACCTTC. It specifies CASSQGAAKGAGGYGYTF. The chain combines TRBV4-3 with TRBJ1-2; 7 bases agree with TRBD1. J was trimmed by 4 bases and V by 3 bases; bases with no gene match: 17. CDR3 length: 18 residues. Germline values: CDR1 LGHNA, CDR2 YSLEER.

This chain joins TRBV4-3 and TRBJ2-7; 7 bases map to TRBD1. V dropped 3 bases and J dropped 0; count of bases not matched to a gene: 8. CDR1 and CDR2 (germline): LGHNA, YSLEER. The CDR3 contains 16 residues. CDR3 loop: CASSQTGIDPSYEQYF. DNA for the CDR3: TGCGCCAGCAGCCAGACAGGGATAGATCCCTCCTACGAGCAGTACTTC.

The chain employs TRBV30 and TRBJ1-5; D not certain. V shed 0 bases and J shed 6 bases, with 6 bases lying between them. Looked up from germline, CDR1 is GTSNPN and CDR2 is SVGIG (reference sequence). CDR3 length: 12 residues. The CDR3 here is CAWSVWSQPQHF. CDR3 sequence (DNA): TGTGCCTGGAGTGTATGGAGTCAGCCCCAGCATTTT.

The sample holds a few counts of this clone. The chain uses TRBV19 and TRBJ1-1, with D perhaps matching TRBD1 (5 bases). The germline V gene encodes CDR1 LNHDA and CDR2 SQIVND (reference sequence). CDR3 length: 14 amino acids. Trimming shortened V by 7 bases and J by 1 base, and 13 bases separated the two germline ends. The CDR3 is CASNPGGGNTEAFF. The CDR3 DNA reads TGTGCCAGTAATCCTGGCGGGGGGAACACTGAAGCTTTCTTT.

On this clone: A junction boundary mismatches the germline segment, possibly from a read error. This rearrangement joins TRBV5-8 to TRBJ2-2, with 10 positions matching TRBD2. CDR1 is SGHTS and CDR2 is YDEGEE in the germline V gene. This CDR3 region has 11 residues. CDR3 in DNA: TGTGCCAGCACTGGACTAGCGGAGGCTACTTTT. As protein: CASTGLAEATF.

This clone was observed a single time. The V and J genes are TRBV6-2 or TRBV6-3 and TRBJ1-1; 9 positions agree with TRBD1. This CDR3 contains 13 residues. Germline assignment: CDR1 MNHEY and CDR2 SVGEGT. V was clipped by 4 bases and J by 3 bases; unmatched bases: 0. CDR3 sequence reads: CASSWTGDTEAFF. In DNA, the CDR3 is TGTGCCAGCAGTTGGACAGGGGACACTGAAGCTTTCTTT.

V and J are TRBV9 and TRBJ2-4, with TRBD2 identical over 14 bases. The V gene end was trimmed by 4 bases and the J gene end by 0 bases; junction bases not matched to a gene: 9. Germline CDR1 reads SGDLS; CDR2 reads YYNGEE. The CDR3 totals 19 residues. The CDR3 here is CASSTPGLAGEVAKNIQYF. The CDR3 DNA reads as TGTGCCAGCAGCACCCCGGGACTAGCGGGAGAGGTAGCCAAAAACATTCAGTACTTC.

The chain recombines TRBV30 with TRBJ2-1, with D perhaps TRBD2 (6 bases). CDR1 is GTSNPN, CDR2 SVGIG, per germline (reference sequence). The CDR3 length is 14 residues. The V and J ends lost 4 bases and 0 bases respectively, with 10 bases between them. The CDR3 nucleotides are TGTGCCTGGAATCGGGGGAGCTCCTACAATGAGCAGTTCTTC. This encodes CAWNRGSSYNEQFF.

In its sample, this clone was seen once. CDR3 region: CAWMTSPRWEQYF. The CDR3 DNA is TGTGCCTGGATGACTAGCCCCAGGTGGGAGCAGTACTTC. The rearrangement links TRBV30 to TRBJ2-7; 7 nucleotides agree with TRBD2. V shed 4 bases and J 7 bases; nucleotides not matched to a gene: 10. There are 13 residues in the CDR3. Germline V gene sequence: CDR1 GTSNPN, CDR2 SVGIG (reference sequence).

J is TRBJ2-4 and V is TRBV29-1; TRBD2 is a possible D gene (6 bases). Germline CDR1 and CDR2: SQVTM and ANQGSEA. V was pared by 6 bases and J by 0 bases, with 12 bases between. The CDR3 consists of 14 residues. CDR3 region: CSVETSLAKNIQYF. CDR3 DNA: TGCAGCGTGGAGACTAGTCTAGCCAAAAACATTCAGTACTTC.

This clone has only one observation. V and J are TRBV5-4 and TRBJ2-1; perhaps TRBD1 as D (5 bases). CDR3 length: 15 residues. The germline gives CDR1 SGHNT, CDR2 YYREEE (reference sequence). The V end lost 1 base, the J end lost 0 bases, and 8 bases lay between the germline ends. CDR3 in DNA: TGTGCCAGCAGCTTGAGGCAGGGCTCCTACAATGAGCAGTTCTTC. Its translation: CASSLRQGSYNEQFF.

The V and J genes are TRBV19 and TRBJ1-1; 7 positions agree with TRBD1. This CDR3 is 14 amino acids long. Per the germline V gene, CDR1 is LNHDA and CDR2 is SQIVND (reference sequence). V shed 1 base, J shed 5 bases, and the junction held 4 bases outside the gene matches. The CDR3 is CASSIAGGGTEAFF. The CDR3 DNA reads TGTGCCAGTAGTATAGCAGGGGGTGGAACTGAAGCTTTCTTT.

The CDR3 reads CASSLVGVGGYTF. The CDR3 nucleotides are TGTGCCAGCAGTTTAGTAGGGGTCGGGGGCTACACCTTC. V gene TRBV12-3 or TRBV12-4 combines with J gene TRBJ1-2; D is possibly TRBD1 (5 bases). The CDR3 is 13 amino acids. V shed 1 base and J shed 8 bases, with 11 bases lying between them.

DNA of the CDR3: TGTGCCTGGTTCCCTGTTTCTAGCGGGAGATCGAATGAGCAGTTCTTC. Amino acids: CAWFPVSSGRSNEQFF. The V call is TRBV30, the J call TRBJ2-1; 10 bases line up with TRBD2. Trimming cost V 5 bases and J 7 bases; bases outside gene matches: 14. The CDR3 contains 16 residues. The V gene's germline CDR1 is GTSNPN and CDR2 SVGIG (reference sequence).

CDR3 bases: TGCGCCAGCAGCTTGTCTAAAGCGCACTACGAGCAGTACTTC. Translating it yields CASSLSKAHYEQYF. This chain links TRBV5-1 with TRBJ2-7; D unresolved. Deletions cut 1 base from V and 3 bases from J, with 11 bases between. Germline V gives CDR1 SGHRS, CDR2 YFSETQ. This CDR3 contains 14 residues.

V is TRBV20-1 and J is TRBJ2-5; TRBD2 matches at 9 bases. The ends lost 3 bases at V and 5 bases at J; junction bases unmatched: 7. The CDR3 spans 14 residues. Germline loops: CDR1 DFQATT, CDR2 SNEGSKA (reference sequence). The CDR3 loop reads CSASMGLAGETQYF. Written as DNA, the CDR3 is TGCAGTGCTAGTATGGGACTAGCTGGGGAGACCCAGTACTTC.

This chain's CDR3 is CATIPLGARYTEAFF. CDR3 sequence (DNA): TGTGCCACTATACCGTTGGGGGCGCGGTACACTGAAGCTTTCTTT. The genes are TRBV27 and TRBJ1-1, with D perhaps matching TRBD1 (6 bases). CDR1 MNHEY and CDR2 SMNVEV come from the germline V gene (reference sequence). The CDR3 sequence is 15 residues long. The V gene lost 10 bases and the J gene lost 3 bases, with 21 bases spanning the gap.

The chain employs TRBV21-1 and TRBJ1-3; TRBD1, the D gene given by the table, was not confirmed from the DNA. TRBV21-1 is flagged as a pseudogene. The CDR3 is made up of 17 amino acids. The CDR3 coding sequence is TGTGCCAGCCGACTTACAGGGGCCACTTCCCCGGGAAACACCATATATTTT. Protein sequence: CASRLTGATSPGNTIYF.

The chain has TRBV28 and TRBJ2-7; 8 bases match TRBD1. Unmatched junction bases numbered 9, after V lost 5 bases and J lost 0 bases. This CDR3 has 16 residues. Germline CDR1 is MDHEN and CDR2 is SYDVKM. CDR3 coding DNA: TGTGCCAGCAGTCCCGACTACAGGGGGAGCTCCTACGAGCAGTACTTC. Its protein product is CASSPDYRGSSYEQYF.

The V call is TRBV11-3, the J call TRBJ2-3, with 9 positions matching TRBD2. The V gene end was trimmed by 5 bases and the J gene end by 6 bases; junction bases not matched to a gene: 12. This CDR3 is 16 amino acids long. Germline values: CDR1 SGHNT, CDR2 YENEEA. The CDR3 nucleotides are TGTGCCAGCAGCCGTTTCGGCGGGGGGGCCGTCGATACGCAGTATTTT. Its translation: CASSRFGGGAVDTQYF.

This sequence joins TRBV5-1 and TRBJ2-2; perhaps TRBD2 as D (5 bases). Germline CDR1 and CDR2: SGHRS and YFSETQ. The CDR3 covers 16 residues. Trimming removed 0 bases at V and 4 bases at J, with 13 bases between. The CDR3 DNA reads as TGCGCCAGCAGCTTGGGAGGCGCCCGGGGCACCGGGGAGCTGTTTTTT. This codes for CASSLGGARGTGELFF.

This chain uses TRBV6-5 with TRBJ2-5; 7 bases are shared with TRBD1. The V segment lost 8 bases and the J segment 5 bases; nucleotides outside the gene matches: 8. The CDR3 consists of 13 residues. Germline CDR1 MNHEY, CDR2 SVGAGI. The CDR3 nucleotides are TGTGCCAGCGGAAGACAGGGTGGGGAGACCCAGTACTTC. Translated, it gives CASGRQGGETQYF.

V and J are TRBV25-1 and TRBJ2-7, with 7 bases fitting TRBD2. CDR3 size: 15 residues. Germline V CDR1 and CDR2: MGHDK, SYGVNS. The J segment lost 2 bases and the V segment lost 1 base, leaving 5 bases of the junction unmatched. The CDR3 loop reads CASSELASGAYEQYF. The CDR3, as DNA: TGTGCCAGCAGTGAATTGGCTAGCGGAGCCTACGAGCAGTACTTC.

This chain joins TRBV27 and TRBJ2-5; D gene ambiguous. CDR3 length: 15 residues. Trimming pared 5 bases from V and 2 bases from J, leaving 15 bases between. The germline V gene encodes CDR1 MNHEY and CDR2 SMNVEV (reference sequence). CDR3 sequence reads: CASSPAGYRQETQYF. DNA for the CDR3: TGTGCCAGCAGTCCTGCCGGGTATAGGCAAGAGACCCAGTACTTC.

The rearrangement joins TRBV30 to TRBJ1-5, with TRBD1 matching 8 bases. The V gene end was trimmed by 5 bases and the J gene end by 7 bases; junction bases not matched to a gene: 13. The CDR3 length is 15 residues. Germline CDR1 and CDR2: GTSNPN and SVGIG (reference sequence). The CDR3 region is CAWLRRTGLRQPQHF. The DNA for the CDR3 is TGTGCCTGGCTTCGCCGGACAGGGCTTAGACAGCCCCAGCATTTT.